A single T cell receptor (beta chain) is shown here with its context. MiXCR was run by TCRdb on the RACE reads, yielding one entry per CDR3 protein. The profile shows 150,000 to 200,000 distinct CDR3 sequences, about 20% of them singletons. This specimen comes from a study of human T cells and chemical hapten exposure. About the research overall: Throughout the approximately 25-week study, diphenylcyclopropenone was applied weekly to the patients' scalps. Affected patients, primarily female, had alopecia areata, totalis or universalis.

With 5 bases clipped from V and 10 bases from J, the junction kept 12 bases outside the gene matches. The CDR3 length is 16 residues. Germline CDR1 is LGHNA and CDR2 is YNFKEQ. Time point specified: patch test 1, 2 weeks after DPC sensitization. The treatment: therapeutic diphenylcyclopropenone sensitization with weekly scalp DPC. The TCR comes from a woman aged 45-59 years with alopecia areata. Some clones in this sample may be carry-over from other donors' samples. Specimen: whole blood, collected in connection with sensitization to the hapten diphenylcyclopropenone (DPC). The chain uses TRBV4-2 and TRBJ2-1; 12 nucleotides match TRBD2. The CDR3 region is CASSRFRTSGIDEQFF. The CDR3 DNA follows: TGTGCCAGCAGCAGATTCCGGACTAGCGGGATAGACGAGCAGTTCTTC.